This is a list of T cell receptor beta chains from one sample in a study of Graves' ophthalmopathy and Graves' hyperthyroidism. TCRdb reprocessed the multiplex PCR reads via MiXCR and lists one record per CDR3 protein. The sample consists of over 200,000 distinct CDR3 sequences, 25% to 35% of them appearing once. The sequenced sample was peripheral blood. Receptor source: a man aged 45-65 years with Graves' ophthalmopathy. Each CDR3 is given with its conserved first and last residue. A D gene is named only where the DNA matches it firmly. Some rows have no size entry. The others give once, few or many, or a class for an expanded clone.

TRBJ1-2 | . | TRBV29-1 | many | CSVDPQGGYTF | TGCAGCGTTGACCCCCAAGGTGGCTACACCTTC
TRBJ2-2 | TRBD1 | TRBV7-2 | many | CASSFDRDTGELFF | TGTGCCAGCAGCTTCGACAGGGACACCGGGGAGCTGTTTTTT
TRBJ1-1 | TRBD1 | TRBV19 | many | CASSSTGRTEAFF | TGTGCCAGTAGTTCGACAGGGCGCACTGAAGCTTTCTTT
TRBJ2-2 | . | TRBV5-1 | many | CASSLGLENGELFF | TGCGCCAGCAGCTTGGGACTAGAAAACGGGGAGCTGTTTTTT
TRBJ2-5 | TRBD2 | TRBV4-2 | many | CASSQGDGAGGETQYF | TGTGCCAGCAGCCAAGGAGATGGAGCGGGAGGGGAGACCCAGTACTTC
TRBJ1-2 | TRBD1 | TRBV6-1 | . | CASSTPGTGGHYGYTF | TGTGCCAGCAGCACCCCCGGGACAGGGGGCCACTATGGCTACACCTTC
TRBJ2-2 | . | TRBV5-5 | many | CASSLVGTSTGELFF | TGTGCCAGCAGCTTGGTAGGGACGTCGACCGGGGAGCTGTTTTTT
TRBJ2-3 | . | TRBV28 | many | CASGEAPSTDTQYF | TGTGCCAGCGGGGAGGCACCTAGCACAGATACGCAGTATTTT
TRBJ2-7 | . | TRBV24-1 | many | CATRQGHAEQYF | TGTGCCACCAGACAGGGCCACGCCGAGCAGTACTTC
TRBJ2-2 | . | TRBV20-1 | many | CSASGVGEGTGELFF | TGCAGTGCTAGCGGAGTTGGCGAAGGCACCGGGGAGCTGTTTTTT
TRBJ2-5 | . | TRBV24-1 | . | CATGQGALETQYF | TGTGCCACCGGCCAGGGAGCGTTAGAGACCCAGTACTTC
TRBJ1-1 | . | TRBV7-2 | many | CASSFNQNTEAFF | TGTGCCAGCAGCTTTAATCAAAACACTGAAGCTTTCTTT
TRBJ2-7 | . | TRBV6-2/TRBV6-3 | many | CASSYSFTTYEQYF | TGTGCCAGCAGTTACTCGTTTACCACCTACGAGCAGTACTTC
TRBJ1-2 | TRBD1 | TRBV19 | many | CASSTTGGANYGYTF | TGTGCCAGTAGCACGACAGGGGGGGCTAACTATGGCTACACCTTC
TRBJ1-1 | TRBD1 | TRBV29-1 | many | CSVVRTGGGGTTEAFF | TGCAGCGTTGTGCGGACAGGGGGCGGGGGGACCACTGAAGCTTTCTTT
TRBJ2-1 | . | TRBV6-2/TRBV6-3 | many | CATRLNEQFF | TGTGCCACCCGTCTGAATGAGCAGTTCTTC
TRBJ2-2 | . | TRBV11-3 | . | CASREGAFRELFF | TGTGCCAGTCGGGAGGGGGCTTTTCGGGAGCTGTTTTTT
TRBJ2-5 | TRBD1 | TRBV6-5 | . | CASSSDRVVETQYF | TGTGCCAGCAGTTCCGACAGGGTCGTAGAGACCCAGTACTTC
TRBJ2-7 | TRBD1 | TRBV4-3 | many | CASSPGTGHYEQYF | TGCGCCAGCAGCCCAGGGACAGGGCACTACGAGCAGTACTTC
TRBJ1-1 | TRBD1 | TRBV29-1 | many | CSVTGTGLNTEAFF | TGCAGCGTCACTGGGACAGGCCTGAACACTGAAGCTTTCTTT
TRBJ2-7 | . | TRBV4-2 | few | CASSQGRAGLYEQYF | TGTGCCAGCAGCCAAGGGCGGGCGGGGCTCTACGAGCAGTACTTC
TRBJ2-7 | TRBD2 | TRBV2 | many | CASKASGSYEQYF | TGTGCCAGCAAGGCTAGCGGGAGTTACGAGCAGTACTTC
TRBJ2-7 | . | TRBV20-1 | . | CSARPGGRGDEQYF | TGCAGTGCTAGACCCGGGGGGAGGGGGGACGAGCAGTACTTC
TRBJ1-1 | . | TRBV6-2/TRBV6-3 | many | CASTQGRNTEAFF | TGTGCCAGCACCCAAGGGCGGAACACTGAAGCTTTCTTT
TRBJ1-2 | . | TRBV3-1 | many | CASSQLFEADGYTF | TGTGCCAGCAGCCAACTCTTTGAGGCTGATGGCTACACCTTC
TRBJ1-6 | TRBD1 | TRBV28 | many | CASSAGQGNSPLHF | TGTGCCAGCAGTGCTGGACAGGGAAATTCACCCCTCCACTTT
TRBJ1-6 | . | TRBV12-3/TRBV12-4 | . | CASSRGRANNSPLHF | TGTGCCAGCAGCCGAGGCAGGGCCAATAATTCACCCCTCCACTTT
TRBJ2-4 | . | TRBV10-3 | many | CAISGGGLAKNIQYF | TGTGCCATCAGTGGAGGAGGGTTAGCCAAAAACATTCAGTACTTC
TRBJ1-1 | . | TRBV6-2/TRBV6-3 | many | CASSYKAEAFF | TGTGCCAGCAGTTACAAGGCTGAAGCTTTCTTT
TRBJ2-5 | TRBD1 | TRBV15 | many | CATSSGDRGSETQYF | TGTGCCACCAGCAGCGGGGACAGGGGGTCGGAGACCCAGTACTTC
TRBJ2-2 | TRBD2 | TRBV30 | many | CAWSAAGTTNTGELFF | TGTGCCTGGAGCGCCGCCGGGACTACGAACACCGGGGAGCTGTTTTTT
TRBJ1-2 | TRBD1 | TRBV6-2/TRBV6-3 | few | CASSYDREGYGYTF | TGTGCCAGCAGTTACGACAGGGAAGGCTATGGCTACACCTTC
TRBJ2-7 | TRBD2 | TRBV28 | . | CASSTGAGVRHEQYF | TGTGCCAGCAGTACTGGAGCGGGAGTCAGGCACGAGCAGTACTTC
TRBJ2-1 | TRBD2 | TRBV6-1 | many | CASGLAGRYNEQFF | TGTGCCAGTGGACTAGCGGGGAGATACAATGAGCAGTTCTTC
TRBJ1-1 | TRBD1 | TRBV12-3/TRBV12-4 | many | CASSLGQGGTVTEAFF | TGTGCCAGCAGTCTGGGACAGGGGGGAACGGTCACTGAAGCTTTCTTT
TRBJ1-2 | . | TRBV18 | many | CASSPTDASGYGYTF | TGTGCCAGCTCACCTACAGATGCGAGCGGCTATGGCTACACCTTC
TRBJ2-5 | . | TRBV12-3/TRBV12-4 | many | CASSLAVPNHDTQYF | TGTGCCAGCAGTTTAGCGGTACCGAATCATGATACCCAGTACTTC
TRBJ2-2 | TRBD2 | TRBV12-3/TRBV12-4 | many | CASSSPGFGRAPGELFF | TGTGCCAGCAGCAGCCCAGGTTTCGGGAGGGCCCCCGGGGAGCTGTTTTTT
TRBJ2-6 | . | TRBV24-1 | . | CATSAGANVLTF | TGTGCCACTTCAGCTGGGGCCAACGTCCTGACTTTC
TRBJ1-5 | . | TRBV6-1 | many | CASSKLFLRGGDQPQHF | TGTGCCAGCAGTAAACTTTTTCTCCGGGGAGGAGATCAGCCCCAGCATTTT
TRBJ1-5 | . | TRBV12-3/TRBV12-4 | . | CASSLFGTADQPQHF | TGTGCCAGCAGTTTGTTTGGGACGGCTGATCAGCCCCAGCATTTT
TRBJ1-1 | . | TRBV29-1 | many | CSVRGDLNTEAFF | TGCAGCGTCAGAGGGGACTTGAACACTGAAGCTTTCTTT
TRBJ1-5 | . | TRBV6-1 | many | CASSEPGSSNQPQHF | TGTGCCAGCAGTGAACCCGGCAGCAGCAATCAGCCCCAGCATTTT
TRBJ2-5 | TRBD2 | TRBV30 | . | CAWGTVGQAGGAQYF | TGTGCCTGGGGAACCGTAGGGCAGGCCGGGGGGGCCCAGTACTTC
TRBJ2-7 | . | TRBV28 | many | CASTHIREQYF | TGTGCCAGCACCCATATACGGGAGCAGTACTTC
TRBJ2-7 | . | TRBV20-1 | . | CSARPPGGGGYEQYF | TGCAGTGCTAGGCCCCCGGGAGGGGGCGGCTACGAGCAGTACTTC